The subject of this entry is one T cell receptor (beta chain). Its antigen is unknown. Data came from immunoSEQ multiplex PCR; TCRdb stores just in-frame clones and leaves some out. Of about 160,000 clones listed, 70% to 90% are singletons. This sample is drawn from a study of cytotoxic CD8 clonotypes in ibrutinib-treated CLL. Study background: With a range of 6 to 36, the median treatment time before response samples were taken was approximately 11 months.

Study findings and constraints: Contraction or stability on treatment was seen for public clonotypes, which were uncommon.

The receptor's source is a human donor with chronic lymphocytic leukemia. This material consisted of PBMCs, taken at disease progression, from a patient treated with ibrutinib.

The CDR3 nucleotides are TGTGCCAGCAGGGTTCAACGGGGAGGGAGCACTGAAGCTTTCTTT. Translating gives CASRVQRGGSTEAFF. The chain has TRBV7-3 and TRBJ1-1; D call uncertain. V was pared by 6 bases and J by 4 bases, with 18 bases between. Germline V lookup: CDR1 SGHTA, CDR2 FQGTGA. This CDR3 comprises 15 residues.